This entry lists 17 T cell receptor beta chains sequenced from one sample in a study of blood T cell repertoires in COVID-19. Measured with immunoSEQ multiplex PCR; TCRdb has only the in-frame clones, and not every one. Of 200,000 to 250,000 clones listed, around 82% are singletons. Input material: PBMCs or T cells enriched from blood (not recorded which). The origin of the receptors is a woman between 45 and 65 years old who had been exposed to COVID-19.

V and J are TRBV30 and TRBJ2-6; D uncertain. Trimming took 0 bases from V and 0 from J, leaving 12 bases between them. CDR1 is GTSNPN, CDR2 SVGIG, per germline (reference sequence). The length of the CDR3 is 17 residues. The CDR3 loop reads CAWSVRFLASGANVLTF. The CDR3 nucleotides are TGTGCCTGGAGTGTACGTTTTCTGGCCTCTGGGGCCAACGTCCTGACTTTC.

The J gene is TRBJ1-1, the V gene TRBV7-9, with 9 nucleotides matching TRBD1. The CDR3 loop spans 13 amino acids. V was pared by 4 bases and J by 8 bases, with 5 bases of the junction left unmatched. From germline, CDR1 is SEHNR and CDR2 FQNEAQ (reference sequence). The CDR3 nucleotides read TGTGCCAGCAGCTCCCCGACAGGGGGAGAAGCTTTCTTT. It encodes CASSSPTGGEAFF.

This clone was picked up one time. J is TRBJ2-6 and V is TRBV18, with a tentative D call TRBD2 (6 bases). This CDR3 region has 16 residues. Deletions cut 3 bases from V and 2 bases from J, with 11 bases between. CDR1 KGHSH and CDR2 LQKENI come from the germline V gene. The CDR3 sequence is CASSPSPGAGANVLTF. CDR3 nucleotides: TGTGCCAGCTCACCCTCCCCGGGGGCTGGGGCCAACGTCCTGACTTTC.

The CDR3 DNA follows: TGTGCCAGTAGTATGTTAGAGAACACTGAAGCTTTCTTT. Its translation is CASSMLENTEAFF. The rearrangement links TRBV19 to TRBJ1-1; no clear D gene. The CDR3 totals 13 residues. Germline V CDR1 and CDR2: LNHDA, SQIVND (reference sequence). The V gene lost 3 bases and the J gene lost 1 base, with 6 bases spanning the gap.

The rearrangement joins TRBV28 to TRBJ2-6; the D gene is possibly TRBD1 (5 bases). The CDR3 totals 15 residues. The germline CDR1 and CDR2 sequences are MDHEN and SYDVKM. V was cut by 5 bases and J by 0 bases, with 8 bases left in between. The CDR3 spells CASSTQDSGANVLTF. CDR3 nucleotide sequence: TGTGCCAGCAGTACACAGGACTCTGGGGCCAACGTCCTGACTTTC.

This rearrangement joins TRBV28 to TRBJ2-7, with a possible D match to TRBD2 (7 bases). Germline CDR1 is MDHEN and CDR2 is SYDVKM. V was trimmed by 7 bases and J by 3 bases, leaving 16 bases between them. The CDR3 runs to 14 residues. The chain's CDR3 is CASTPQGGVYEQYF. The CDR3 bases are TGTGCCAGCACCCCACAGGGAGGGGTCTACGAGCAGTACTTC. The full variable domain, with the rest looked up from reference TRBV28 and TRBJ2-7, is DVKVTQSSRYLVKRTGEKVFLECVQDMDHENMFWYRQDPGLGLRLIYFSYDVKMKEKGDIPEGYSVSREKKERFSLILESASTNQTSMYLCASTPQGGVYEQYFGPGTRLTVT.

This chain uses TRBV6-5 with TRBJ2-5; D is unresolved. V lost 2 bases, J lost 5 bases, and 6 bases lay in between. Germline V lookup: CDR1 MNHEY, CDR2 SVGAGI. The CDR3 is 12 amino acids. CDR3 in amino acids: CASSYRGETQYF. CDR3 nucleotides: TGTGCCAGCAGTTACCGCGGTGAGACCCAGTACTTC.

On this clone: Distinct nucleotide sequences in the sample also encode this CDR3. V and J are TRBV11-2 and TRBJ1-1, with no clear D. CDR3 size: 14 residues. Germline assignment: CDR1 SGHAT and CDR2 FQNNGV. Trimming removed 2 bases at V and 2 bases at J, with 9 bases between. The CDR3 sequence is CASSLTRGNTEAFF. CDR3 sequence (DNA): TGTGCCAGCAGCTTAACCCGGGGAAACACTGAAGCTTTCTTT. Full variable domain (outside the CDR3, taken from reference TRBV11-2 and TRBJ1-1): EAGVAQSPRYKIIEKRQSVAFWCNPISGHATLYWYQQILGQGPKLLIQFQNNGVVDDSQLPKDRFSAERLKGVDSTLKIQPAKLEDSAVYLCASSLTRGNTEAFFGQGTRLTVV.

J is TRBJ1-6 and V is TRBV2; no definite D call. V was cut by 0 bases and J by 5 bases, with 11 bases left in between. The germline V gene encodes CDR1 SNHLY and CDR2 FYNNEI. The CDR3 length is 16 residues. The CDR3, as DNA: TGTGCCAGCAGTGAAGCGCTGGGCGTTAATAATTCACCCCTCCACTTT. As protein: CASSEALGVNNSPLHF.

The DNA of the CDR3 is TGTGCCAGCAGCACGACGATGGGGACAGCTTGGATGAACACTGAAGCTTTCTTT. Its protein product is CASSTTMGTAWMNTEAFF. The chain combines TRBV7-9 with TRBJ1-1; the match to TRBD1 covers 7 bases. The trim removed 5 bases at V and 0 bases at J, leaving 15 bases unmatched. The CDR3 covers 18 residues. The germline V gene has CDR1 SEHNR and CDR2 FQNEAQ (reference sequence).

Only a few counts were recorded for this clone. The chain couples TRBV18 to TRBJ1-3; no reliable D call. The ends were cut back, 2 bases at V and 3 bases at J, with 14 bases in the middle. From germline, CDR1 is KGHSH and CDR2 LQKENI. This CDR3 has 16 residues. The CDR3 DNA reads TGTGCCAGCTCACCAGAGCAAGTGCGGGGTGGAAACACCATATATTTT. This translates into CASSPEQVRGGNTIYF.

The V and J genes are TRBV6-5 and TRBJ1-1; no clear D gene. CDR3 length: 12 residues. Germline CDR1 is MNHEY and CDR2 is SVGAGI. V was clipped by 3 bases and J by 5 bases, with 7 bases between them. The CDR3 protein is CASSYGGTEAFF. The CDR3 bases are TGTGCCAGCAGTTATGGAGGGACTGAAGCTTTCTTT.

The chain uses TRBV6-2 or TRBV6-3 and TRBJ1-1; the D is unclear. Germline loops: CDR1 MNHEY, CDR2 SVGEGT. This CDR3 contains 13 residues. The V gene lost 4 bases and the J gene lost 1 base, with 7 bases spanning the gap. The CDR3 region is CASSSQENTEAFF. CDR3 sequence (DNA): TGTGCCAGCAGTTCCCAGGAGAACACTGAAGCTTTCTTT.

J is TRBJ2-3 and V is TRBV5-1; 9 positions agree with TRBD1. Germline values: CDR1 SGHRS, CDR2 YFSETQ. The CDR3 loop spans 16 amino acids. V lost 4 bases to trimming and J lost 6 bases; unmatched junction nucleotides: 12. Written as DNA, the CDR3 is TGCGCCAGCAGCAAATCAACTGGGACAGGGTGGGATACGCAGTATTTT. Amino acid sequence: CASSKSTGTGWDTQYF. Together with reference TRBV5-1 and TRBJ2-3, the CDR3 gives the full variable domain: KAGVTQTPRYLIKTRGQQVTLSCSPISGHRSVSWYQQTPGQGLQFLFEYFSETQRNKGNFPGRFSGRQFSNSRSEMNVSTLELGDSALYLCASSKSTGTGWDTQYFGPGTRLTVL.

The chain combines TRBV28 with TRBJ1-5, with TRBD1 as a possible D gene (5 bases). The CDR3 is made up of 13 amino acids. Germline loops: CDR1 MDHEN, CDR2 SYDVKM. The V end was cut by 6 bases, the J end by 6 bases, with 12 bases between. CDR3 region: CASRRAGGQPQHF. CDR3 nucleotides: TGTGCCAGCAGGAGGGCGGGGGGTCAGCCCCAGCATTTT.

The chain couples TRBV6-6 to TRBJ2-4; 8 bases are a match to TRBD1. V trimming: 8 bases; J trimming: 8 bases; junction bases outside the gene matches: 5. The CDR3 covers 12 residues. Per the germline V gene, CDR1 is MNHNY and CDR2 is SVGAGI (reference sequence). The CDR3: CASGTGGDIQYF. The CDR3 DNA reads as TGTGCCAGCGGGACAGGAGGTGACATTCAGTACTTC.

V usage is TRBV6-5 and J usage is TRBJ2-1, with 9 bases matching TRBD1. The CDR3 spans 14 residues. Germline V CDR1 and CDR2: MNHEY, SVGAGI. V trimming: 6 bases; J trimming: 6 bases; junction bases outside the gene matches: 6. The CDR3 region has the DNA TGTGCCAGCAGACGGACAGGGGAGTCCAATGAGCAGTTCTTC. Translation: CASRRTGESNEQFF.